This T cell receptor (beta chain) originates from a study of identical twins. V shed 3 bases and J shed 7 bases, with 18 bases lying between them. CDR1 and CDR2 (germline): MGHRA, YSYEKL. The CDR3 spans 16 residues. Study-wide results and caveats: The presence of invariant MAIT and iNKT cells could partly confound analyses of zero-insertion sequences.

As for this clonotype: Antigen unknown.

After template switching added a universal primer site, the resulting cDNA carried unique molecular identifiers. TCRdb processed the 5' RACE reads anew with MiXCR; each CDR3 protein has one entry. The sample gives about 660,000 distinct CDR3 sequences, under 9% of which show up once; more than 0.75% is in the top ten. These data were also reused for a study on yellow fever vaccine responses in identical twins.

The gene calls are TRBV4-1 and TRBJ2-2, with a tentative D call TRBD1 (5 bases). This receptor was taken from a woman in her late teens or twenties in good health. Input material: PBMCs. The CDR3 DNA reads TGCGCCAGCAGCCAGGTGCTGAAGGGGCGTAACGGGGAGCTGTTTTTT. This gives the protein CASSQVLKGRNGELFF.